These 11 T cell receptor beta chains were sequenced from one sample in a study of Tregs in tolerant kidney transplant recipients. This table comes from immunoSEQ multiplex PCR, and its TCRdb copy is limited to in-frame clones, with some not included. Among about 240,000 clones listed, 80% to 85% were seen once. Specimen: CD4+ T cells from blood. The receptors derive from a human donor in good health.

CDR3 nucleotide sequence: TGTGCCAGCAACGTCAGGGGTGGCAATCAGCCCCAGCATTTT. As protein: CASNVRGGNQPQHF. The genes are TRBV6-1 and TRBJ1-5; maybe TRBD1 (6 bases). The germline CDR1 and CDR2 sequences are MNHNS and SASEGT. V was trimmed by 7 bases and J by 2 bases, leaving 12 bases between them. The CDR3 is 14 residues long.

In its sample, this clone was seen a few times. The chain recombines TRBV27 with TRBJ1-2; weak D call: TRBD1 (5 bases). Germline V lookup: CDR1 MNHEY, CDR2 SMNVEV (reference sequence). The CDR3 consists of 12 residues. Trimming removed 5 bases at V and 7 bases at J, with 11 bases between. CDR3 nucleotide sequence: TGTGCCAGCAGTCCCGGGACTGCTGGCTACACCTTC. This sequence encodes CASSPGTAGYTF.

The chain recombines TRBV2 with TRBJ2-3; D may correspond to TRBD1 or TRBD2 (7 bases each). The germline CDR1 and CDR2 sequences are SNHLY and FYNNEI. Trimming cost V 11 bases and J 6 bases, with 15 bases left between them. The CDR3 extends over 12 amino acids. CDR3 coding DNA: TGTGCCGTGGGAGGGGGCAGGGATACGCAGTATTTT. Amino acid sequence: CAVGGGRDTQYF.

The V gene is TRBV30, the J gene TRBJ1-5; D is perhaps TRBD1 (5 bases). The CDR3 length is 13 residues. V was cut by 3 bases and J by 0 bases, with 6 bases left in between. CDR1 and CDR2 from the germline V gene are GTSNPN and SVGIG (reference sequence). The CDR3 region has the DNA TGTGCCTGGAGCGGGGGTAGCAATCAGCCCCAGCATTTT. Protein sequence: CAWSGGSNQPQHF.

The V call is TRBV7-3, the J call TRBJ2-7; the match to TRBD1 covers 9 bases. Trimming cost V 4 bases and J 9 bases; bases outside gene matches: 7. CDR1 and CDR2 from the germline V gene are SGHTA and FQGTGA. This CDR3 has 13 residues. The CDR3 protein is CASSSGQGSVQYF. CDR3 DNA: TGTGCCAGCAGCTCTGGACAGGGGAGTGTGCAGTACTTC.

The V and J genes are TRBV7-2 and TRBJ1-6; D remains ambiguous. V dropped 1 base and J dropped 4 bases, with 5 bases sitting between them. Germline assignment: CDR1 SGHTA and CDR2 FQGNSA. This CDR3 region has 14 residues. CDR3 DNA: TGTGCCAGCAGCTTAGGATCGTATAATTCACCCCTCCACTTT. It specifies CASSLGSYNSPLHF.

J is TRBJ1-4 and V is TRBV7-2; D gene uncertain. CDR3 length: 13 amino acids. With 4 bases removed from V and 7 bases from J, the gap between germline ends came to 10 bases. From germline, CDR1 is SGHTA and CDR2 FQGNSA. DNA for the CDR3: TGTGCCAGCAGCTCCCCGCTGGGTGAAAAACTGTTTTTT. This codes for CASSSPLGEKLFF.

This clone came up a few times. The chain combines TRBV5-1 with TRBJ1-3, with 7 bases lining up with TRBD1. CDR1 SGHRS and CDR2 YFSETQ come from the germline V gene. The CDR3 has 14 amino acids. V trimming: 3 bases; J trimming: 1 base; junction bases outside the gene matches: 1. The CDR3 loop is CASSSDRSGNTIYF. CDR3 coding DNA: TGCGCCAGCAGCTCGGACAGGTCTGGAAACACCATATATTTT.

In DNA form, the CDR3 reads TGCGCCAGCGCGGGGGGGCCGGGAGAGACCCAGTACTTC. Translated: CASAGGPGETQYF. The chain has TRBV5-1 and TRBJ2-5, with 9 nucleotides matching TRBD2. Germline V gene lookup returns CDR1 SGHRS and CDR2 YFSETQ. The CDR3 length is 13 residues. Trimming at V came to 7 bases and at J to 4 bases, leaving 5 bases not matched to a gene.

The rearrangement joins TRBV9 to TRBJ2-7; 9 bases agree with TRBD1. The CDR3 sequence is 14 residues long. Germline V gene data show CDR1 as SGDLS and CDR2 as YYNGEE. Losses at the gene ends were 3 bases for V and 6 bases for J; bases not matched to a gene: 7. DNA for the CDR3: TGTGCCAGCAGCGCCTGGACAGGGGAAAGCGAGCAGTACTTC. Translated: CASSAWTGESEQYF.

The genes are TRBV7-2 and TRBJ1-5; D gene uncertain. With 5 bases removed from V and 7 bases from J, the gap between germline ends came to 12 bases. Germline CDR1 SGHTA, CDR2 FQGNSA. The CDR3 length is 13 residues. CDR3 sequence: CASSPSVVQPQHF. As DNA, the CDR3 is TGTGCCAGCAGCCCTTCCGTGGTCCAGCCCCAGCATTTT.